This T cell receptor beta chain comes out of a study of Ad26.COV2.S vaccination and SARS-CoV-2 variants. Whole-study context: The donor belonged to the COV1001 Ad26.COV2.S trial arm.

Treatment specified: some 20 received Ad26.COV2.S at low or high dose, single or two shots; 5 received placebo; per-sample allocation not given. Sampling occurred on day 63 after the first vaccine or placebo injection. Within Boston, the person who donated was an adult of 18-55 years. About this clone itself: Its target is unknown.

Whole-study findings and limits: Individuals receiving vaccine had higher spike-specific TCR breadth than placebo recipients did. After vaccination, reports described spike-specific CD8+ and CD4+ T cell responses as showing substantial breadth.

There are 14 residues in the CDR3. The germline V gene encodes CDR1 MNHNS and CDR2 SASEGT. The V and J ends lost 3 bases and 1 base respectively, with 9 bases between them. The table came from immunoSEQ multiplex PCR; TCRdb's copy has only in-frame clones and leaves some out. The sample lists 300,000 to 400,000 clones, 75% to 90% occurring once. Sequenced here: peripheral blood, sampled in a trial of Ad26.COV2.S vaccine versus placebo. The receptor's source is a person between 18 and 65 years old who received the Ad26.COV2.S COVID-19 vaccine or a placebo. The V and J genes are TRBV6-1 and TRBJ1-1, with D maybe TRBD1 (5 bases). The CDR3 coding sequence is TGTGCCAGCAGTGATATTGGGGGGAACACTGAAGCTTTCTTT. Protein: CASSDIGGNTEAFF.